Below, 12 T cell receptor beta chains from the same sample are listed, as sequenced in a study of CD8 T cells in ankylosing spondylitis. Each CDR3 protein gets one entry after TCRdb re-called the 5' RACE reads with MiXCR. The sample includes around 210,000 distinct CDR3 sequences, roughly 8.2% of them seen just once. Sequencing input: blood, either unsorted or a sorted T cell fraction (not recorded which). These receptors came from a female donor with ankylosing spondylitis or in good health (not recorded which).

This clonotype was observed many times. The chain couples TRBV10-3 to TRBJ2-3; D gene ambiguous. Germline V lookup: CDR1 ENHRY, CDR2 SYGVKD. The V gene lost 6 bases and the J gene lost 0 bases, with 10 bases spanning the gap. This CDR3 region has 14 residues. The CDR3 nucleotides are TGTGCCATCAGATCAATGCCTAGCACAGATACGCAGTATTTT. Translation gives CAIRSMPSTDTQYF.

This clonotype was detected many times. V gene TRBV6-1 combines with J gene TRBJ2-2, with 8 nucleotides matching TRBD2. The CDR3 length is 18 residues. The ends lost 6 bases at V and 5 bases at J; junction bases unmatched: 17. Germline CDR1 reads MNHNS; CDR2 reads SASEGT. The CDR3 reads CASRTRERETPFTGELFF. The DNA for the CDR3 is TGTGCCAGCAGGACCCGGGAGCGGGAGACCCCATTTACCGGGGAGCTGTTTTTT.

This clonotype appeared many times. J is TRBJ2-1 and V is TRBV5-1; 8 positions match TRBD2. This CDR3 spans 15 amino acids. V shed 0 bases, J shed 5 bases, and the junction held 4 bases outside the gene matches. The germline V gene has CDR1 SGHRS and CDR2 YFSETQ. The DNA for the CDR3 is TGCGCCAGCAGCTTGGCCGGGACTAGGGACAATGAGCAGTTCTTC. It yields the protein CASSLAGTRDNEQFF. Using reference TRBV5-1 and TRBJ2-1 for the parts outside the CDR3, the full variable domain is KAGVTQTPRYLIKTRGQQVTLSCSPISGHRSVSWYQQTPGQGLQFLFEYFSETQRNKGNFPGRFSGRQFSNSRSEMNVSTLELGDSALYLCASSLAGTRDNEQFFGPGTRLTVL.

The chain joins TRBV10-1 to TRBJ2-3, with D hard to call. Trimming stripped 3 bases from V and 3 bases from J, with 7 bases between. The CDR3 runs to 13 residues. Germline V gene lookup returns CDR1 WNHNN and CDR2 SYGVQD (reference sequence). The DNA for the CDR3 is TGCGCCAGCAGTGAAGTAGTAACAGATACGCAGTATTTT. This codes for CASSEVVTDTQYF.

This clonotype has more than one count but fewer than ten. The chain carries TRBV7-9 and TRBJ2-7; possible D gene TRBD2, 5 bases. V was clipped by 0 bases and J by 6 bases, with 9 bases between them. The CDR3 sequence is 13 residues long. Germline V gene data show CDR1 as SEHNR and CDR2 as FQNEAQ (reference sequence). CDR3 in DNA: TGTGCCAGCAGCTTAGCGGCCGCGGGCGAGCAGTACTTC. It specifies CASSLAAAGEQYF.

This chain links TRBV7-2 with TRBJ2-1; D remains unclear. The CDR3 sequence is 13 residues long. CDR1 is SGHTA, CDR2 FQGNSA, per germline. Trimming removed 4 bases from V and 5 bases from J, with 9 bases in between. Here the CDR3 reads CASSSPGDNEQFF. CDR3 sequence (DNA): TGTGCCAGCAGCTCGCCGGGCGACAATGAGCAGTTCTTC.

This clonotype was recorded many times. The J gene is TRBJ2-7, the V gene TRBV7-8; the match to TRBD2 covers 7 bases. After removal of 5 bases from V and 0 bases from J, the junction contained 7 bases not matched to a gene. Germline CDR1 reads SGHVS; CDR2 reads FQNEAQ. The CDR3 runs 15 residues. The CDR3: CASSRLAGPSYEQYF. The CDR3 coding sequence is TGTGCCAGCAGCCGATTAGCGGGTCCCTCCTACGAGCAGTACTTC.

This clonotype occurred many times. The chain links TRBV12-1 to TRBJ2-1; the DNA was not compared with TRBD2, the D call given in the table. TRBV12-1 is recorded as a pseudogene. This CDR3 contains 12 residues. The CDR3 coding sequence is TGTGCCAGCAGCTTTAGTCCCCCTGAGCAGTTCTTC. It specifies CASSFSPPEQFF.

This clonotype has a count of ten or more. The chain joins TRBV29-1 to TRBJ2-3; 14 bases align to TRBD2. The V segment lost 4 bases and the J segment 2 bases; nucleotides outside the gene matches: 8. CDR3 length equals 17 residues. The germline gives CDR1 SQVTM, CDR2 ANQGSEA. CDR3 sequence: CSVGGTSGRLLTDTQYF. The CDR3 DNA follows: TGCAGCGTTGGCGGGACTAGCGGGAGACTACTCACAGATACGCAGTATTTT.

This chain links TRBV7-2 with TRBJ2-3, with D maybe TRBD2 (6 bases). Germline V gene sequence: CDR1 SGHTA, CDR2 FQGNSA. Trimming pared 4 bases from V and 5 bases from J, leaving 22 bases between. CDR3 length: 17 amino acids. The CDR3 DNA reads TGTGCCAGCAGCTCCCTGGGGGGTTTAGTGGTAAAAGATACGCAGTATTTT. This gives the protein CASSSLGGLVVKDTQYF. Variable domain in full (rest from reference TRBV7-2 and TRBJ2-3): GAGVSQSPSNKVTEKGKDVELRCDPISGHTALYWYRQSLGQGLEFLIYFQGNSAPDKSGLPSDRFSAERTGGSVSTLTIQRTQQEDSAVYLCASSSLGGLVVKDTQYFGPGTRLTVL.

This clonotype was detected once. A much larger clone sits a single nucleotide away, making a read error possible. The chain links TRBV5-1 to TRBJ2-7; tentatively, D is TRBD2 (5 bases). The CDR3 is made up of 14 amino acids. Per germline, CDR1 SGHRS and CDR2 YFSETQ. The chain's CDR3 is CASSAAGNSYERYF. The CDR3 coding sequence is TGCGCCAGCTCAGCGGCGGGCAACTCCTACGAGCGGTACTTC.

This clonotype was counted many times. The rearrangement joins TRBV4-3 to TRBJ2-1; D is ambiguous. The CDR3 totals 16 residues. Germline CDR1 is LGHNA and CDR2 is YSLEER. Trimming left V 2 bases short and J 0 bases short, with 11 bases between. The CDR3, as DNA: TGCGCCAGCAGCCAAAATCCTTACGGCTCCTACAATGAGCAGTTCTTC. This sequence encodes CASSQNPYGSYNEQFF.